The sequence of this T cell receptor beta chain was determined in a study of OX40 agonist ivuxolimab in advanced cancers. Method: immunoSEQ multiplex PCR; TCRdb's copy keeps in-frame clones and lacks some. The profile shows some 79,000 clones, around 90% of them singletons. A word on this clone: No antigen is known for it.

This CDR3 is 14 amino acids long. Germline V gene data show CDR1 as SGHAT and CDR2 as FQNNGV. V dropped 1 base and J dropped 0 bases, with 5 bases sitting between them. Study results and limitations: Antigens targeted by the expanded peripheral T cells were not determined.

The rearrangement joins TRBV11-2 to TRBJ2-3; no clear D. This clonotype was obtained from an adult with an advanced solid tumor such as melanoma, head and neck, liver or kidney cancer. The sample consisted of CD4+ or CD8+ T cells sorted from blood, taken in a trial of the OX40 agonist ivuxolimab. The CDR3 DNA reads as TGTGCCAGCAGCTTAGCGGGTAGCACAGATACGCAGTATTTT. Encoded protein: CASSLAGSTDTQYF.